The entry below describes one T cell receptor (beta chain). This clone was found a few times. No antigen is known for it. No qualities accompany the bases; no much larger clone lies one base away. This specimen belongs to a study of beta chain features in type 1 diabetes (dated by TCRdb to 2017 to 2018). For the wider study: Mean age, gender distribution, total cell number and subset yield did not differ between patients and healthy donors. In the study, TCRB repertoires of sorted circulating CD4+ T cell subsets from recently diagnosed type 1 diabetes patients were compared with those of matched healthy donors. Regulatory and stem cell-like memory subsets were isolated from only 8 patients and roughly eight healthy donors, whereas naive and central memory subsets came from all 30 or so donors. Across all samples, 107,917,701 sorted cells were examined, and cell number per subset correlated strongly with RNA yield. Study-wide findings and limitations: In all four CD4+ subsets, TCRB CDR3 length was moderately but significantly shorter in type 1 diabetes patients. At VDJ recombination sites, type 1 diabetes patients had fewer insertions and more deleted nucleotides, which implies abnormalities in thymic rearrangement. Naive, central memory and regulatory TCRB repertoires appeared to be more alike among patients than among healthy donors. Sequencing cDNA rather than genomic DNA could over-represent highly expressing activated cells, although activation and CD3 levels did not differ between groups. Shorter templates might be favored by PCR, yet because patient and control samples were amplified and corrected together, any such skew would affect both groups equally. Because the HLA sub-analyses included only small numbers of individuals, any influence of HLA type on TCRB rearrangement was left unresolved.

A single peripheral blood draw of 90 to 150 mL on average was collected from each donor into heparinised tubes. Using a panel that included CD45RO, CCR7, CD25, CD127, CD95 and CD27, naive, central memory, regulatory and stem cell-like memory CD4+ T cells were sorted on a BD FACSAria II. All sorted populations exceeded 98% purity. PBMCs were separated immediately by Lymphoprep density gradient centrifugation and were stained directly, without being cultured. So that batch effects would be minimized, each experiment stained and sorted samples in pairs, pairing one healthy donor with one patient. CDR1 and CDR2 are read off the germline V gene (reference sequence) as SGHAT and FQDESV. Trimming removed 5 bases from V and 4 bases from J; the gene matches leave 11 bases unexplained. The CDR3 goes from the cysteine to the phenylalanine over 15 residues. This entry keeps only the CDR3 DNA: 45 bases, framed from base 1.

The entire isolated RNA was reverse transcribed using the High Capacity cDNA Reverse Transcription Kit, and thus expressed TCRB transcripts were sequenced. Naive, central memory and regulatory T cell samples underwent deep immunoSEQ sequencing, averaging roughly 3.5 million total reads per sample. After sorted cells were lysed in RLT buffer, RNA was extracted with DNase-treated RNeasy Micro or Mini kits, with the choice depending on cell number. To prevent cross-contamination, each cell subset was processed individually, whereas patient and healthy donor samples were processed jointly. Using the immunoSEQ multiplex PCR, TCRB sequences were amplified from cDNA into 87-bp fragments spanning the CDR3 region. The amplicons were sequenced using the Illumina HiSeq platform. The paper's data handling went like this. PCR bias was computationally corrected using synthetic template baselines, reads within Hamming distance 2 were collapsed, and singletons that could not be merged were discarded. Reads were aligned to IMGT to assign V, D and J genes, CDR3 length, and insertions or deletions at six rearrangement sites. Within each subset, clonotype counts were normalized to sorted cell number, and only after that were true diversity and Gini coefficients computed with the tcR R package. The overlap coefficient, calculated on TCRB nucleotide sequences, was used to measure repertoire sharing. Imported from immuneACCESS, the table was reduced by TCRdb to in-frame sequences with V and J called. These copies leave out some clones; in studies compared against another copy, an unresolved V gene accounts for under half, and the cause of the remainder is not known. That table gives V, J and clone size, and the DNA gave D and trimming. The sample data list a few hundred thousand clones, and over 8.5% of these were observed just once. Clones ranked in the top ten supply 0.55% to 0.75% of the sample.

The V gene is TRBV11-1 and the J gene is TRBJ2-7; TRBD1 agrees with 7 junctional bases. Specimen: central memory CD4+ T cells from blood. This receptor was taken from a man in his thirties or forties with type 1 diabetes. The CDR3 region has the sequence CASSTRQGSVYEQYF. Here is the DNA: TGTGCCAGCAGCACGCGACAGGGTTCTGTATACGAGCAGTACTTC.